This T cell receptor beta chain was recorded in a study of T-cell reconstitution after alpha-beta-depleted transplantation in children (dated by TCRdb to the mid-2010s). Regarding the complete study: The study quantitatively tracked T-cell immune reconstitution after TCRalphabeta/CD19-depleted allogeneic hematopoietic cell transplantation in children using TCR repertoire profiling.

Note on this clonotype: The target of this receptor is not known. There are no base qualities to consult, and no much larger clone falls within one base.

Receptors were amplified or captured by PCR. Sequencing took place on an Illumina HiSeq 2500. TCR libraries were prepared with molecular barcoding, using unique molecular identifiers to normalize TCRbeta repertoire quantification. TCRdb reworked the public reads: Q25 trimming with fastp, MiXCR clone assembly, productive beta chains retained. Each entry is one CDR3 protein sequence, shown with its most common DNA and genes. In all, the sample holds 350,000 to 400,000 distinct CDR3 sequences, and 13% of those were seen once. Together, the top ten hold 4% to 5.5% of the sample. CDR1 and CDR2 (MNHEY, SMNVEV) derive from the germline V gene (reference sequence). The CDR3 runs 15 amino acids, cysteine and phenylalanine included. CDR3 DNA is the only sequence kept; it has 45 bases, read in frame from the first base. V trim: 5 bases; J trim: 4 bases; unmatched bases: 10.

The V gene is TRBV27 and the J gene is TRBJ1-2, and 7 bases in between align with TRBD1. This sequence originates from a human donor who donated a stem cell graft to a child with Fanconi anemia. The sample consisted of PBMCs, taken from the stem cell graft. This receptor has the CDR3 CASSLNSGTVYGYTF. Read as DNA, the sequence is TGTGCCAGCAGTCTAAATTCGGGGACAGTCTATGGCTACACCTTC.